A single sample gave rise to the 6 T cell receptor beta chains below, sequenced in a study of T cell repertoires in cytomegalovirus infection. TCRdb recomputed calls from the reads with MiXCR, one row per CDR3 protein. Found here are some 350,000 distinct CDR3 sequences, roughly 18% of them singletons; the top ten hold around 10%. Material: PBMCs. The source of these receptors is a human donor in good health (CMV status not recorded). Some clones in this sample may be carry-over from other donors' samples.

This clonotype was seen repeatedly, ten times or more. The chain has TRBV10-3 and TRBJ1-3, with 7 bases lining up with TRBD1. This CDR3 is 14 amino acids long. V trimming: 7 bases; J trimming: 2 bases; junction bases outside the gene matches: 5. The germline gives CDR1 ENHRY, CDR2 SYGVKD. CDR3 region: CAIKVDRTGNTIYF. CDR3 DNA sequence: TGTGCCATCAAGGTGGACAGGACTGGAAACACCATATATTTT.

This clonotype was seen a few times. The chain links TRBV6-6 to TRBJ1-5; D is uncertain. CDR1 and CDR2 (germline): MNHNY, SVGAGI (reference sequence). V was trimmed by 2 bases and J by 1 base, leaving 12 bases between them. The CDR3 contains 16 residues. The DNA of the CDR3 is TGTGCCAGCAGTTACGACGAGGGAGTGAGCAATCAGCCCCAGCATTTT. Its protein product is CASSYDEGVSNQPQHF.

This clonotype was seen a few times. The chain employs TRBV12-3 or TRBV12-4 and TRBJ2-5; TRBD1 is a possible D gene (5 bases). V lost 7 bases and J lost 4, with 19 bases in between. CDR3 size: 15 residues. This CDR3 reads CASKSSQGARETQYF. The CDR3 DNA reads TGTGCCAGCAAGTCCTCCCAAGGGGCCCGAGAGACCCAGTACTTC.

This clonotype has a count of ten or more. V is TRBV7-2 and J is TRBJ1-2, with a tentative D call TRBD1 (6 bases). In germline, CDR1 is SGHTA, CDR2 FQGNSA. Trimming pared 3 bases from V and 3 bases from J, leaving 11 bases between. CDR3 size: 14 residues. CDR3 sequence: CASSLGWTDYGYTF. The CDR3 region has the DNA TGTGCCAGCAGCTTGGGTTGGACAGACTATGGCTACACCTTC.

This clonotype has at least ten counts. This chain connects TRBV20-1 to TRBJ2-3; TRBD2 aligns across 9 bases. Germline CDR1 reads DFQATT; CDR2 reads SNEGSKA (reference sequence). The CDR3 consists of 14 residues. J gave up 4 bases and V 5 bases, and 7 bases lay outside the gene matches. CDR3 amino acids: CSAVDSGSSDTQYF. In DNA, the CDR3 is TGCAGTGCTGTCGATAGCGGGAGTTCAGATACGCAGTATTTT.

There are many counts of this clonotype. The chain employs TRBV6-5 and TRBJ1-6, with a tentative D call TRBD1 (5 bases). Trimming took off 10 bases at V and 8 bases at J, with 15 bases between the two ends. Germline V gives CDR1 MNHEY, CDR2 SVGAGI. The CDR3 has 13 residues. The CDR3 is CATQGFGYSPLHF. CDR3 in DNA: TGTGCCACCCAGGGATTTGGTTATTCACCCCTCCACTTT.